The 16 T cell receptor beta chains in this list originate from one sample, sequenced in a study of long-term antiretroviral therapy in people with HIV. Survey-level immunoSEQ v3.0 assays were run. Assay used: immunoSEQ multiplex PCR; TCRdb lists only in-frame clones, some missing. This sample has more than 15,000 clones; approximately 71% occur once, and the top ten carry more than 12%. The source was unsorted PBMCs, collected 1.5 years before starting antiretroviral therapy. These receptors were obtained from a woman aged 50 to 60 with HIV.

This CDR3 reads CASSQEAGTYQETQYF. Here the CDR3 DNA reads TGCGCCAGCAGCCAAGAGGCAGGGACATACCAAGAGACCCAGTACTTC. V usage is TRBV4-1 and J usage is TRBJ2-5; D may be TRBD1 (6 bases). The CDR3 is made up of 16 amino acids. The V and J ends lost 0 bases and 0 bases respectively, with 11 bases between them. Germline-derived CDR1 and CDR2 are MGHRA and YSYEKL.

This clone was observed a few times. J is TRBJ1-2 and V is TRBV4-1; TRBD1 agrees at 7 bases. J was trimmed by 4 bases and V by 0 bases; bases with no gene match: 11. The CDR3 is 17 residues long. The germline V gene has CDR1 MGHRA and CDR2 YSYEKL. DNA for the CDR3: TGCGCCAGCAGCCAAGATCCCCCCGACAGGGTGGGCTATGGCTACACCTTC. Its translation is CASSQDPPDRVGYGYTF.

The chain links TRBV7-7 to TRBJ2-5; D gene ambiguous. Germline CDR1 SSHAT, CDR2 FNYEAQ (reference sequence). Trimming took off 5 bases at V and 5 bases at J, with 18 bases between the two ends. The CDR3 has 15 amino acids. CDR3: CASSQSVRAGETQYF. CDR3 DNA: TGTGCCAGCAGCCAGTCAGTTCGGGCCGGGGAGACCCAGTACTTC.

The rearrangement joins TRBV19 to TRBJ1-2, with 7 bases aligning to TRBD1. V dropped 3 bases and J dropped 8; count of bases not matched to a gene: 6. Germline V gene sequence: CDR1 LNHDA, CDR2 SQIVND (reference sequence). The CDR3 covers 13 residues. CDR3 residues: CASSIWDSPGYTF. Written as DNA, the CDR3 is TGTGCCAGTAGTATTTGGGACAGTCCAGGCTACACCTTC.

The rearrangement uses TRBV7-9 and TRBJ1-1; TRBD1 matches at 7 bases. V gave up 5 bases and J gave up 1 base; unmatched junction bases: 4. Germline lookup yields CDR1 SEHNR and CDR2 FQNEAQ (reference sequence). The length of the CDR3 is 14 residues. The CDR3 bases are TGTGCCAGCAGCCCCGGACAGGCGAACACTGAAGCTTTCTTT. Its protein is CASSPGQANTEAFF.

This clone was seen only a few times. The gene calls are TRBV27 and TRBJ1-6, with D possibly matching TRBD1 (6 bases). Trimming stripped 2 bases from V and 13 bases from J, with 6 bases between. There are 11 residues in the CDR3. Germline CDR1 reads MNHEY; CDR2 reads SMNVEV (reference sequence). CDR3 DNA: TGTGCCAGCAGTTTAGGGGGCCCCCTCCACTTT. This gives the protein CASSLGGPLHF.

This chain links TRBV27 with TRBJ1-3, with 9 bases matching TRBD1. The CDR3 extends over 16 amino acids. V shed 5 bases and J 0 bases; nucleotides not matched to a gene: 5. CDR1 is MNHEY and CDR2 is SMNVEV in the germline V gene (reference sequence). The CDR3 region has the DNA TGTGCCAGCAGTCTGGGACAGGGCCTCTCTGGAAACACCATATATTTT. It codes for CASSLGQGLSGNTIYF.

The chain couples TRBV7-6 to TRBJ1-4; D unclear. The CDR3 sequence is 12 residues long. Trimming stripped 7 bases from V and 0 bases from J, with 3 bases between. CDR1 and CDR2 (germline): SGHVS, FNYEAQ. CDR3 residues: CASTATNEKLFF. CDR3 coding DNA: TGTGCCAGCACCGCAACTAATGAAAAACTGTTTTTT.

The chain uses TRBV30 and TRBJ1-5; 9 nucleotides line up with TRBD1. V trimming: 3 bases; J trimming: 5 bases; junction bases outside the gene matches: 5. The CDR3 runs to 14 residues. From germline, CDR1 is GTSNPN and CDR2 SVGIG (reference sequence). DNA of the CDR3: TGTGCCTGGAGCCCGGGACAGGGCTATCAGCCCCAGCATTTT. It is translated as CAWSPGQGYQPQHF.

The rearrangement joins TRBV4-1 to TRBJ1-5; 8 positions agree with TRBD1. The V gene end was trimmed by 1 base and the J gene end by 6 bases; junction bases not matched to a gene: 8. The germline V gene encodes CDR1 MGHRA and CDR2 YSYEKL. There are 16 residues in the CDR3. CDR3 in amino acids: CASSQVGQGASQPQHF. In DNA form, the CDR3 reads TGCGCCAGCAGCCAAGTCGGGCAGGGGGCTTCTCAGCCCCAGCATTTT.

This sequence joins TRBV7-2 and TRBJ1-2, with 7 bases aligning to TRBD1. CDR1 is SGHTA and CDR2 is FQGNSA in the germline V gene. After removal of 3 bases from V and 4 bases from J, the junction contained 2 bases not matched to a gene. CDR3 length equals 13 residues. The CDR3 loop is CASSFAGGYGYTF. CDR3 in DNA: TGTGCCAGCAGCTTCGCAGGGGGCTATGGCTACACCTTC.

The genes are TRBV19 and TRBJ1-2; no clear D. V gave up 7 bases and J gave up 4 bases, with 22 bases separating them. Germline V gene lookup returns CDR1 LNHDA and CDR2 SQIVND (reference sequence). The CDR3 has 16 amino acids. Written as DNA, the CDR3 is TGTGCCAGTACCCTAGGCAGGACGGGAAACCTCTATGGCTACACCTTC. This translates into CASTLGRTGNLYGYTF.

The CDR3 DNA is TGTGCCAGCAGTCTAGGACAGGGGAACACAGATACGCAGTATTTT. Protein: CASSLGQGNTDTQYF. V and J are TRBV6-1 and TRBJ2-3, with 9 bases identical to TRBD1. The length of the CDR3 is 15 residues. V gave up 5 bases and J gave up 2 bases; unmatched junction bases: 5. Per the germline V gene, CDR1 is MNHNS and CDR2 is SASEGT.

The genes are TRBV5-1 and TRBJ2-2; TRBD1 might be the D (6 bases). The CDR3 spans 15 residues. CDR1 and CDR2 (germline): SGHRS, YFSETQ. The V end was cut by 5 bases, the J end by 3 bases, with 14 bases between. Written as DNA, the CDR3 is TGCGCCAGCAGACGAGGAGGACAGCACACCGGGGAGCTGTTTTTT. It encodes CASRRGGQHTGELFF. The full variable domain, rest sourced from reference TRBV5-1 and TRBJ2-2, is KAGVTQTPRYLIKTRGQQVTLSCSPISGHRSVSWYQQTPGQGLQFLFEYFSETQRNKGNFPGRFSGRQFSNSRSEMNVSTLELGDSALYLCASRRGGQHTGELFFGEGSRLTVL.

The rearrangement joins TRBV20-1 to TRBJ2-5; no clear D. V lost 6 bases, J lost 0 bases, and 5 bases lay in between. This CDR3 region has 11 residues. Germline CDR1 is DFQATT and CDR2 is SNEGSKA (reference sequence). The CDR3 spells CSAQYQETQYF. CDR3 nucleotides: TGCAGTGCCCAGTACCAAGAGACCCAGTACTTC.

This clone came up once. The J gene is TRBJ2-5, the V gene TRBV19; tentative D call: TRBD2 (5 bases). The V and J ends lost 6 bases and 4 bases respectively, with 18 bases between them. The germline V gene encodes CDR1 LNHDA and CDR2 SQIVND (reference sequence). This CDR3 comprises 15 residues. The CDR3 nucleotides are TGTGCCAGTAGCACCGTTCTAGCCCGACGAGAGACCCAGTACTTC. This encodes CASSTVLARRETQYF. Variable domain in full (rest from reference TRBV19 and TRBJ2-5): DGGITQSPKYLFRKEGQNVTLSCEQNLNHDAMYWYRQDPGQGLRLIYYSQIVNDFQKGDIAEGYSVSREKKESFPLTVTSAQKNPTAFYLCASSTVLARRETQYFGPGTRLLVL.